This T cell receptor beta chain was identified during a study of control samples from healthy donors and cancer patients. Using immunoSEQ multiplex PCR, the repertoire was profiled, and TCRdb retains in-frame clones only, with some absent. This table holds 110,000 to 150,000 clones, roughly 94% found once. Germline CDR1 SGHDT, CDR2 YYEEEE. V lost 5 bases to trimming and J lost 1 base; unmatched junction nucleotides: 3. The CDR3 consists of 15 residues. V is TRBV5-6 and J is TRBJ2-3; 11 bases map to TRBD2. Sequenced input: PBMCs. The sequence derives from a man between 60 and 75 years old with colorectal cancer. The CDR3 spells CASRLSGGGTDTQYF. The CDR3 region has the DNA TGTGCCAGCAGACTTAGCGGGGGGGGCACAGATACGCAGTATTTT.